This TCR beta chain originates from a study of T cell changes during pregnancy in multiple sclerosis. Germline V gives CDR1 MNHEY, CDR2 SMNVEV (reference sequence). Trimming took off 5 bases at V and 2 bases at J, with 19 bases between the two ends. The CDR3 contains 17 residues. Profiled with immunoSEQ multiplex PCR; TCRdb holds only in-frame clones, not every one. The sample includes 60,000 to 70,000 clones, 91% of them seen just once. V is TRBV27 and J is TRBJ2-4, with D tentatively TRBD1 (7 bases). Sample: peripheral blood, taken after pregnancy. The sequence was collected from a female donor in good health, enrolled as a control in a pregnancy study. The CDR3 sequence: CASSLSQGGLTKNIQYF. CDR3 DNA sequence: TGTGCCAGCAGTCTTTCTCAGGGGGGCCTCACCAAAAACATTCAGTACTTC.